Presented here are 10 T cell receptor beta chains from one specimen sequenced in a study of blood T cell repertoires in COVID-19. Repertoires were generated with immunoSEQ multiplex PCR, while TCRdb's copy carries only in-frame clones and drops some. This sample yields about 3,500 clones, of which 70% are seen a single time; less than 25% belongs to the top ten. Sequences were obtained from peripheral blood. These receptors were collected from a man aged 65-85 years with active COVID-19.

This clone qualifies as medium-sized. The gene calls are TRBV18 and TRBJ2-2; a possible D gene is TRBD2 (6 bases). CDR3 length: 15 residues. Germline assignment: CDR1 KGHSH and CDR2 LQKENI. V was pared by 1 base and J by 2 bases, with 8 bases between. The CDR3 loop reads CASSPQGTNTGELFF. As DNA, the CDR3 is TGTGCCAGCTCACCACAGGGGACTAACACCGGGGAGCTGTTTTTT.

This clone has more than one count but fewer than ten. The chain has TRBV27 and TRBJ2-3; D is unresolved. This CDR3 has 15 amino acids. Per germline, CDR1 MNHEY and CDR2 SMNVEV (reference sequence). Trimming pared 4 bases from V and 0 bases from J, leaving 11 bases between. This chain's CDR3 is CASSSIHISTDTQYF. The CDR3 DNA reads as TGTGCCAGCAGTTCAATACACATAAGCACAGATACGCAGTATTTT.

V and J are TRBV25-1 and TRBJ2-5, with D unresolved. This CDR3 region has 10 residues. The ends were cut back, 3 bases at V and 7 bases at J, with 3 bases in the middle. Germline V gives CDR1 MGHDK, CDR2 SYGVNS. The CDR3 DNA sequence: TGTGCCAGCAGTGACGGGACCCAGTACTTC. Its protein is CASSDGTQYF.

The CDR3 DNA follows: TGTGCCAGCAGTTACACCGGGGAGGGTGGGGGGTACGAGCAGTACTTC. The encoded protein is CASSYTGEGGGYEQYF. The rearrangement joins TRBV6-5 to TRBJ2-7; 7 bases align to TRBD2. Trimming at V came to 2 bases and at J to 4 bases, leaving 11 bases not matched to a gene. Germline V gene lookup returns CDR1 MNHEY and CDR2 SVGAGI. This CDR3 region has 16 residues.

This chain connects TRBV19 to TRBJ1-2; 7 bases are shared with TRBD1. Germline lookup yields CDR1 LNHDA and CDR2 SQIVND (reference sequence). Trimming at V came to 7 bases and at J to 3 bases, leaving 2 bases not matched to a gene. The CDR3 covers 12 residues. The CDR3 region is CASTGTDYGYTF. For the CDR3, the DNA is TGTGCCAGTACCGGGACAGACTATGGCTACACCTTC.

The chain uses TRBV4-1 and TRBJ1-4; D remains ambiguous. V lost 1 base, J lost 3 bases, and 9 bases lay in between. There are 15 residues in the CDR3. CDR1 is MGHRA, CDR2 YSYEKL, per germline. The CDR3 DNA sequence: TGCGCCAGCAGCCAAGCAGGCATAGCTAATGAAAAACTGTTTTTT. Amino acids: CASSQAGIANEKLFF.

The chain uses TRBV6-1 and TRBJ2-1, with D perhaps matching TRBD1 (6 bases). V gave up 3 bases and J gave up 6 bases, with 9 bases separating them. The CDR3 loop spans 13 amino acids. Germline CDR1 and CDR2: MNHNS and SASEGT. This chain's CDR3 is CASSDEGGNEQFF. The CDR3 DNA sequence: TGTGCCAGCAGTGACGAAGGGGGCAATGAGCAGTTCTTC.

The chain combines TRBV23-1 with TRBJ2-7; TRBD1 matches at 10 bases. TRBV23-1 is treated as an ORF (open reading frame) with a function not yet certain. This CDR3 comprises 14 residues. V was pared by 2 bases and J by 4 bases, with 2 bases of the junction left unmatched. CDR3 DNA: TGCGCCAGCAGTCAAGGGACAGGGGAATACGAGCAGTACTTC. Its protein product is CASSQGTGEYEQYF.

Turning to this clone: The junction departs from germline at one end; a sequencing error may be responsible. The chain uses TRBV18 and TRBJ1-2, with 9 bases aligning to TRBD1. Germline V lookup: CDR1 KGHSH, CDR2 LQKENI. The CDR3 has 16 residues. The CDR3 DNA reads TGTGCCAGCTCACCAAGTACCGACAGGGGGATCGATCCACCATCATTC. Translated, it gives CASSPSTDRGIDPPSF.

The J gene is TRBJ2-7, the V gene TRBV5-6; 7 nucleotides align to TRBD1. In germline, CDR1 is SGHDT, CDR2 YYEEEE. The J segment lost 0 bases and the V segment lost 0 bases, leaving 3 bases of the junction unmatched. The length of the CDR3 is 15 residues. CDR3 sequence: CASSLEGAGSYEQYF. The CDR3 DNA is TGTGCCAGCAGCTTGGAGGGGGCTGGCTCCTACGAGCAGTACTTC.